The next 25 T cell receptor beta chains were all read from a single sample in a study of tumor-infiltrating lymphocytes in primary liver carcinoma. Unsorted bulk tissue (roughly 19-31 mg) underwent RNA and DNA co-extraction. Synthesis of TCR beta cDNA was carried out from approximately 470 ng total RNA with a constant-region primer. Three nested multiplex PCR rounds, a slightly modified ARM-PCR, produced the libraries for TCR beta. Amplification in the first two PCR rounds was performed using TRBV1-TRBV30 forward primers and a C-beta reverse primer for approximately 10 cycles each. TCRdb reprocessed the multiplex PCR reads via MiXCR and lists one record per CDR3 protein. Among 80,000 to 100,000 distinct CDR3 sequences listed, 55% to 75% were seen once. The sample consisted of tumor-adjacent normal liver tissue. All receptors derive from a middle-aged man with primary liver carcinoma and hepatitis B virus infection.

As concerns this clonotype: The junction and the germline gene differ at one end; a read error may be behind it. This rearrangement joins TRBV2 to TRBJ2-7, with D tentatively TRBD2 (5 bases). Germline CDR1 and CDR2: SNHLY and FYNNEI. The CDR3 totals 12 residues. CDR3 protein: CARGKFFADQYF. The DNA of the CDR3 is TGTGCCCGAGGGAAGTTCTTCGCCGATCAGTATTTC.

As for this clonotype: One end of the junction is discordant with germline, which a read error may explain. V usage is TRBV12-3 or TRBV12-4 and J usage is TRBJ1-5; 8 bases map to TRBD1. The CDR3 covers 15 residues. The CDR3, as DNA: TGTACCAGCAGTGGACAGGGAATCGGCAATCAGCCCCAGCATTTT. Translation gives CTSSGQGIGNQPQHF.

This clonotype has ten or more counts. J is TRBJ2-1 and V is TRBV5-5, with 13 nucleotides matching TRBD2. The germline V gene encodes CDR1 SGHKS and CDR2 YYEKEE (reference sequence). The junction had 8 bases not matched to a gene; V was cut back by 5 bases and J by 9 bases. The CDR3 is 15 amino acids. The CDR3: CASSSGLAGDTEQFF. The CDR3 DNA reads as TGTGCCAGCAGTTCTGGACTAGCGGGAGATACTGAGCAGTTCTTC. Complete variable domain (other parts from reference TRBV5-5 and TRBJ2-1): DAGVTQSPTHLIKTRGQQVTLRCSPISGHKSVSWYQQVLGQGPQFIFQYYEKEERGRGNFPDRFSARQFPNYSSELNVNALLLGDSALYLCASSSGLAGDTEQFFGPGTRLTVL.

Notes on this clonotype: A much larger clone differs by one base, so this may be a read error. The gene calls are TRBV28 and TRBJ2-5, with 9 bases matching TRBD2. Germline-derived CDR1 and CDR2 are MDHEN and SYDVKM. The length of the CDR3 is 15 residues. Written as DNA, the CDR3 is TGTACCAGCAGTTTACCGACTAGCGGTCAAGAGACCCAGTACTTC. Translated, it gives CTSSLPTSGQETQYF.

A remark on this clonotype: This may come from a read error, since a much larger clone is one base off. The V and J genes are TRBV28 and TRBJ2-3; D gene uncertain. Trimming took 8 bases from V and 2 from J, leaving 14 bases between them. The CDR3 totals 14 residues. Looked up from germline, CDR1 is MDHEN and CDR2 is SYDVKM. The CDR3 coding sequence is TGTGCCAGCCAGCTAGTCACCATCACAGATACGCAGTATTTT. Translated, it gives CASQLVTITDTQYF.

Points on this clonotype: With a much larger clone just one base away, this may be a read error. The V gene is TRBV7-9, the J gene TRBJ2-6, with 8 bases fitting TRBD1. The CDR3 covers 18 residues. CDR1 is SEHNR and CDR2 is FQNEAQ in the germline V gene (reference sequence). The CDR3 nucleotides read TGTGCCAGCAGCTTGACCGGGACAGGAGTCTCTGGGGCCAACGTCCTGAGTTTC. Its protein is CASSLTGTGVSGANVLSF.

The chain carries TRBV11-2 and TRBJ2-3; D gene uncertain. CDR1 SGHAT and CDR2 FQNNGV come from the germline V gene. Trimming removed 5 bases from V and 0 bases from J, with 15 bases in between. The CDR3 consists of 16 residues. DNA of the CDR3: TGTGCCAGCAGCCCCACCAGCGATGGGAGCACAGATACGCAGTATTTT. It codes for CASSPTSDGSTDTQYF.

This clonotype has at least ten counts. The rearrangement uses TRBV6-2 or TRBV6-3 and TRBJ2-3; TRBD2 matches 9 bases. Germline V gives CDR1 MNHEY, CDR2 SVGEGT. This CDR3 has 16 residues. J was trimmed by 4 bases and V by 0 bases; bases with no gene match: 5. CDR3 DNA sequence: TGTGCCAGCAGTTACTCCTTGCGGGAGGGCCCAGATACGCAGTATTTT. Amino acid sequence: CASSYSLREGPDTQYF.

In regard to this clonotype: The germline gene is not matched at one end of the junction; a read error may be the cause. The chain carries TRBV11-2 and TRBJ2-1, with 7 bases lining up with TRBD2. This CDR3 is 12 amino acids long. Germline V CDR1 and CDR2: SGHAT, FQNNGV. The CDR3 DNA follows: TGTGCCAGCAGTTTGGCGGGGGATGAGCAGATCTTC. Translated: CASSLAGDEQIF.

The chain couples TRBV28 to TRBJ1-6, with D hard to call. CDR1 is MDHEN, CDR2 SYDVKM, per germline. Trimming took off 4 bases at V and 7 bases at J, with 26 bases between the two ends. The CDR3 is 19 amino acids. The chain's CDR3 is CASSSPNPLPSRLNSPLHF. DNA of the CDR3: TGTGCCAGCAGTTCTCCCAACCCCCTCCCCAGCCGTCTAAATTCACCCCTCCACTTT.

Remarks on this clonotype: One end of the junction does not line up with germline, which may come from a read error. The chain employs TRBV11-2 and TRBJ2-6; D may match TRBD1 or TRBD2 (6 bases each). Germline V lookup: CDR1 SGHAT, CDR2 FQNNGV. The CDR3 has 14 residues. This CDR3 reads CASNATWGASVLTF. Written as DNA, the CDR3 is TGTGCCAGCAACGCGACATGGGGGGCCAGCGTCCTGACGTTC. Combining the CDR3 with reference TRBV11-2 and TRBJ2-6 gives the whole variable domain EAGVAQSPRYKIIEKRQSVAFWCNPISGHATLYWYQQILGQGPKLLIQFQNNGVVDDSQLPKDRFSAERLKGVDSTLKIQPAKLEDSAVYLCASNATWGASVLTFGAGSRLTVL.

The table lists this clonotype with a few counts. The chain couples TRBV7-9 to TRBJ1-5; TRBD1 matches 10 bases. The CDR3 runs to 14 residues. Trimming took 5 bases from V and 7 from J; bases not matched to a gene: 5. The germline CDR1 and CDR2 sequences are SEHNR and FQNEAQ (reference sequence). CDR3 nucleotide sequence: TGTGCCAGCAGCCTCGGACAGGGGGAACAGCCCCAGCATTTT. It yields the protein CASSLGQGEQPQHF.

This clonotype was recorded many times. The J gene is TRBJ2-7, the V gene TRBV5-5; 8 bases are a match to TRBD1. Germline V gene lookup returns CDR1 SGHKS and CDR2 YYEKEE (reference sequence). The CDR3 runs 13 residues. Unmatched junction bases numbered 0, after V lost 1 base and J lost 3 bases. The CDR3 protein is CASSLTGGYEQYF. For the CDR3, the DNA is TGTGCCAGCAGCTTGACAGGGGGCTACGAGCAGTACTTC.

Notes on this clonotype: A read error may account for a junction end that differs from germline. This chain joins TRBV11-2 and TRBJ2-7; D is ambiguous. Germline V CDR1 and CDR2: SGHAT, FQNNGV. The CDR3 has 14 amino acids. CDR3 bases: TGTACCAGCAGCTTAGCTGAAGGCCCATACGAGCAGTACTTC. Protein sequence: CTSSLAEGPYEQYF.

This clonotype was observed many times. At one end, the junction sequence differs from germline, possibly due to a read error. The rearrangement joins TRBV12-3 or TRBV12-4 to TRBJ2-7; 7 nucleotides agree with TRBD2. The CDR3 contains 15 residues. CDR3: CASSTSVTSSYGQYF. CDR3 coding DNA: TGTGCCAGCAGCACCAGCGTGACTAGCTCCTACGGGCAGTACTTC.

The V and J genes are TRBV28 and TRBJ2-7; TRBD2 matches at 7 bases. The CDR3 loop spans 14 amino acids. V lost 7 bases and J lost 7; bases outside the gene matches: 13. Germline-derived CDR1 and CDR2 are MDHEN and SYDVKM. The CDR3 region is CASNPLGGDLEQYF. CDR3 DNA: TGTGCCAGCAACCCTCTTGGGGGGGACCTAGAGCAGTACTTC.

This clonotype was seen just once. Just one base apart from a much larger clone, this may be a read error. The chain is built from TRBV10-2 and TRBJ2-5; D not resolved. V lost 10 bases and J 2 bases, leaving 11 bases between the germline ends. The CDR3 length is 12 residues. CDR1 WSHSY and CDR2 SAAADI come from the germline V gene. CDR3 in DNA: TGCGCCAACAGCAAATCTCAAGAGACCCAGTACTTC. Protein: CANSKSQETQYF.

This clonotype was seen many times. This sequence joins TRBV6-6 and TRBJ2-7, with unresolved D. Germline V CDR1 and CDR2: MNHNY, SVGAGI (reference sequence). The CDR3 runs 11 residues. V shed 4 bases and J shed 3 bases, with 4 bases lying between them. CDR3 sequence: CASSWDYEQYF. DNA of the CDR3: TGTGCCAGCAGTTGGGACTACGAGCAGTACTTC.

J is TRBJ2-1 and V is TRBV11-2; 14 nucleotides match TRBD2. The J call is uncertain, as TRBJ2-7 better fits the DNA end. The CDR3 spans 18 residues. The germline V gene encodes CDR1 SGHAT and CDR2 FQNNGV. The CDR3 sequence: CASSLGRLAGGPYNKQYF. CDR3 nucleotide sequence: TGTGCCAGCAGCTTAGGGCGACTAGCGGGAGGGCCCTACAATAAGCAGTACTTC.

V and J are TRBV6-1 and TRBJ2-1, with TRBD2 matching 8 bases. V was pared by 7 bases and J by 4 bases, with 9 bases of the junction left unmatched. Germline V CDR1 and CDR2: MNHNS, SASEGT. This CDR3 has 15 residues. CDR3 coding DNA: TGTGCCAGCATTGCACTAGCGGACCTGTACAATGAGCAGTTCTTC. Amino acid sequence: CASIALADLYNEQFF.

Relative to its sample, this clonotype is medium-sized. The rearrangement uses TRBV11-2 and TRBJ2-1; 9 nucleotides agree with TRBD2. CDR1 is SGHAT and CDR2 is FQNNGV in the germline V gene. This CDR3 is 13 amino acids long. V gave up 5 bases and J gave up 9 bases; unmatched junction bases: 5. The CDR3 DNA reads as TGTGCCAGCAGCCCAGGACTAGCGTTTGAGCAGTTCTTC. Residues: CASSPGLAFEQFF. Together with reference TRBV11-2 and TRBJ2-1, the CDR3 gives the full variable domain: EAGVAQSPRYKIIEKRQSVAFWCNPISGHATLYWYQQILGQGPKLLIQFQNNGVVDDSQLPKDRFSAERLKGVDSTLKIQPAKLEDSAVYLCASSPGLAFEQFFGPGTRLTVL.

About this clonotype itself: The germline gene is not matched at one end of the junction; a read error may be the cause. This chain links TRBV5-5 with TRBJ2-2; 10 nucleotides align to TRBD2. The CDR3 has 14 amino acids. Germline CDR1 SGHKS, CDR2 YYEKEE (reference sequence). The CDR3 sequence is CASGPGLADGELLF. CDR3 DNA sequence: TGTGCCAGCGGACCAGGACTAGCGGACGGGGAGCTGCTTTTT.

This clonotype was seen a handful of times. A much larger clone differs from this one at a single base, so this may be a read error. J is TRBJ1-5 and V is TRBV6-1; D is ambiguous. Germline CDR1 reads MNHNS; CDR2 reads SASEGT. The CDR3 runs 13 residues. CDR3 protein: CARSAGENQPQHF. CDR3 DNA sequence: TGTGCCAGGAGTGCAGGTGAGAATCAGCCCCAGCATTTT.

The chain is built from TRBV4-2 and TRBJ2-7; 12 bases are a match to TRBD2. There are 15 residues in the CDR3. V gave up 10 bases and J gave up 3 bases; unmatched junction bases: 10. Germline loops: CDR1 LGHNA, CDR2 YNFKEQ. CDR3 bases: TGTGCCAAGAGCTCCAGGACTAGCGGGATCTACGAGCAGTACTTC. Its translation is CAKSSRTSGIYEQYF.

This clonotype was found once. V usage is TRBV11-2 and J usage is TRBJ2-3, with a tentative D call TRBD2 (5 bases). Per germline, CDR1 SGHAT and CDR2 FQNNGV. Trimming left V 10 bases short and J 6 bases short, with 14 bases between. The CDR3 runs 12 residues. CDR3 in amino acids: CANTGGSDTQYF. CDR3 coding DNA: TGTGCCAACACGGGTGGGAGCGATACGCAGTATTTT.